A selection of T cell receptor beta chains follows, all from one sample in a study of blood T cell repertoires in COVID-19. Libraries were prepared by immunoSEQ multiplex PCR; TCRdb keeps only in-frame clonotypes and omits some of them. The sample contains about 230,000 clones, roughly 80% of which appear only once. The source material was peripheral blood. All receptors derive from a woman older than 75 with COVID-19, enrolled during active disease. CDR3s include the opening cysteine and the closing phenylalanine or tryptophan. D genes are given only for firm matches. Rows give clone size only sometimes, using once, few, many, or a class for an expanded clone.

V gene,D gene,clone size,J gene,CDR3 DNA,CDR3 protein
TRBV6-5,TRBD1,.,TRBJ1-1,TGTGCCAGCACTGGACAGGGCTTGGGAAACACTGAAGCTTTCTTT,CASTGQGLGNTEAFF
TRBV27,TRBD1,.,TRBJ2-3,TGTGCCAGCAGACCCCTCCAGACAGGGACACGAGATACGCAGTATTTT,CASRPLQTGTRDTQYF
TRBV29-1,.,.,TRBJ1-2,TGCAGCGTTTACTCGGATGGCTACACCTTC,CSVYSDGYTF
TRBV7-2,.,.,TRBJ1-1,TGTGCCAGCAGCTTAGATCGGAGGAGGGCTTTCTTT,CASSLDRRRAFF
TRBV27,TRBD1,.,TRBJ1-2,TGTGCCAGCAGGCCGGGGGACAGAGTGTATGGCTACACCTTC,CASRPGDRVYGYTF
TRBV3-1/TRBV3-2,TRBD2,.,TRBJ2-3,TGTGCCAGCAGTCCCAGGCGGGGGGGCACAGATACGCAGTATTTT,CASSPRRGGTDTQYF
TRBV28,TRBD1,.,TRBJ1-5,TGTGCCAGCAGTTTGCCAGGGGACAGGGGGATGACTCAGCCCCAGCATTTT,CASSLPGDRGMTQPQHF
TRBV5-6,.,.,TRBJ2-2,TGTGCCAGCGAAAAAAACGAGAGGAGGAACACCGGGGAGCTGTTTTTT,CASEKNERRNTGELFF
TRBV19,TRBD1,.,TRBJ1-1,TGTGCCAGTAGCACAGGGGCGGTCGCGTTGGGCACTGAAGCTTTCTTT,CASSTGAVALGTEAFF
TRBV6-1,.,.,TRBJ1-4,TGTGCCAGCAGTGGGTCCGCCGGGACAAAAGTGAGAAAACTGTTTTTT,CASSGSAGTKVRKLFF
TRBV7-9,TRBD1,.,TRBJ2-2,TGTGCCAGCAGCCCGGGGGACAGGGGGCCCGGGGAGCTGTTTTTT,CASSPGDRGPGELFF
TRBV6-5,TRBD1,once,TRBJ2-2,TGTGCCAGCAGTCCGCCGGGACAGGGCCTCGGTGGGCTGTTTTTT,CASSPPGQGLGGLFF
TRBV20-1,.,.,TRBJ2-1,TGCAGTGCTAGTCCGGGGAGCTCCTACAATGAGCAGTTCTTC,CSASPGSSYNEQFF
TRBV6-2/TRBV6-3,TRBD1,.,TRBJ2-3,TGTGCCAGCAGCCGACTCGACAGGGCAGATACGCAGTATTTT,CASSRLDRADTQYF
TRBV7-8,.,.,TRBJ2-7,TGTGCCAGCAGCTTCGGGAACGGAAGGGAGCAGTACTTC,CASSFGNGREQYF
TRBV7-9,.,few,TRBJ1-1,TGTGCCAGCAGCTTAGAGCTCGATGACACTGAAGCTTTCTTT,CASSLELDDTEAFF
TRBV6-4,.,.,TRBJ2-2,TGTGCCAGCAGTCCGGGAGACAGGGCGGCCGGGGAGCTGTTTTTT,CASSPGDRAAGELFF
TRBV4-1,TRBD1,few,TRBJ2-5,TGCGCCAGCAGCTCCCTCGGGACAGCCGAGACCCAGTACTTC,CASSSLGTAETQYF
TRBV10-1,TRBD2,.,TRBJ2-5,TGCGCCAGCAGTGAGTCGACAGGTCTGACCGGGGGGGCCCCTGAGACCCAGTACTTC,CASSESTGLTGGAPETQYF
TRBV6-1,.,.,TRBJ2-6,TGTGCCAGCAGTGTCACAGGGATTCAGTCTGGGGCCAACGTCCTGACTTTC,CASSVTGIQSGANVLTF
TRBV6-6,TRBD1,.,TRBJ1-5,TGTGCCAGCAGTTACGGGACAGGCAATCAGCCCCAGCATTTT,CASSYGTGNQPQHF
TRBV7-2,.,.,TRBJ1-3,TGTGCCAGCAGCCTGTCCCCAGGGCTAAGAGGAAACACCATATATTTT,CASSLSPGLRGNTIYF
TRBV28,.,.,TRBJ1-2,TGTGCCAGCAGTCCCAGGACATTGGGTTTCTATGGCTACACCTTC,CASSPRTLGFYGYTF
TRBV27,TRBD2,.,TRBJ2-3,TGTGCCGCCAGGGGGCTAGCGGGAGGTACGCAGTATTTT,CAARGLAGGTQYF
TRBV11-2,.,.,TRBJ2-4,TGTGCCAGCAGCTTAGATACGGCAGGGAAGGCCATTCAGTACTTC,CASSLDTAGKAIQYF
TRBV9,TRBD2,.,TRBJ2-3,TGTGCCAGCAGCCCCCGGCACGGGGAGGGCAGTGTGGATACGCAGTATTTT,CASSPRHGEGSVDTQYF
TRBV3-1/TRBV3-2,TRBD1,.,TRBJ1-5,TGTGCCAGCAGCCACAGGGGGGCCGAGCCCCAGCATTTT,CASSHRGAEPQHF
TRBV4-2,.,.,TRBJ1-2,TGTGCCAGCAGCCAAATTGGACAGACTAACTATGGCTACACCTTC,CASSQIGQTNYGYTF
TRBV12-3/TRBV12-4,.,.,TRBJ2-3,TGTGCCAGCAGTCGAAACGGGAATACGCAGTATTTT,CASSRNGNTQYF
TRBV18,.,.,TRBJ1-3,TGTGCCAGCTCACCCCTTACAGGGATTGGAAACACCATATATTTT,CASSPLTGIGNTIYF
TRBV5-1,TRBD2,.,TRBJ2-1,TGCGCCAGCACAGCGGGGGAGCCCTACAATGAGCAGTTCTTC,CASTAGEPYNEQFF
TRBV14,TRBD2,.,TRBJ2-2,TGTGCCAGCAGCCAAGGCGTTAGCGGGGTTAACACCGGGGAGCTGTTTTTT,CASSQGVSGVNTGELFF
TRBV7-3,.,.,TRBJ2-3,TGTGCCAGCAGCCCCCGAGGGGATACGCAGTATTTT,CASSPRGDTQYF
TRBV7-9,.,.,TRBJ1-2,TGTGCCAGCAGCTTAAAGGCGGGGGAGGACGGCTACACCTTC,CASSLKAGEDGYTF
TRBV30,.,.,TRBJ1-4,TGTGCCTGGAGTGGAGGGTCCGGGGATGAAAAACTGTTTTTT,CAWSGGSGDEKLFF
TRBV19,.,.,TRBJ1-5,TGTGCCAGTAGCCTGCTCAGACAGCCCCAGCATTTT,CASSLLRQPQHF
TRBV28,.,once,TRBJ2-4,TGTGCCTCCCGCGGCGAAAACATTCAGTACTTC,CASRGENIQYF
TRBV18,TRBD1,.,TRBJ1-2,TGTGCCAGCACCACAGGGGGCGCATTAGCTAACTATGGCTACACCTTC,CASTTGGALANYGYTF
TRBV30,.,.,TRBJ1-4,TGTGCCTGGAGTCAAGGTTGGCAGGGAGGTGAAAAACTGTTTTTT,CAWSQGWQGGEKLFF
TRBV19,TRBD2,.,TRBJ2-1,TGTGCCAGTAGTAGCCCGGGACTAGCGGGAGTAGGCTACAATGAGCAGTTCTTC,CASSSPGLAGVGYNEQFF
TRBV2,.,.,TRBJ2-7,TGTGCCAGCATGGAACAGGGTATGGACGAGCAGTACTTC,CASMEQGMDEQYF
TRBV4-3,TRBD2,.,TRBJ2-1,TGCGCCAGCAGCCAAGAATTCGCCCTAGCGGGACTCAATGAGCAGTTCTTC,CASSQEFALAGLNEQFF
TRBV2,.,few,TRBJ2-5,TGTGCCAGCAGAAGGGGAGAGACCCAGTACTTC,CASRRGETQYF
TRBV28,.,.,TRBJ2-7,TGTGCCAGCAGCCTAGGGGGAGGGGTGGCCTACGAGCAGTACTTC,CASSLGGGVAYEQYF
TRBV28,.,.,TRBJ2-3,TGTGCCAGCAGCGCTACTATTTTTAATACGCAGTATTTT,CASSATIFNTQYF
TRBV18,TRBD2,.,TRBJ2-1,TGTGCCAGCTCACCGGGCCTAGCGGGACGCAATGAGCAGTTCTTC,CASSPGLAGRNEQFF
TRBV7-6,TRBD1,.,TRBJ1-4,TGTGCCAGCATCATTGTGTGGCCGGACAGGGCAACTAATGAAAAACTGTTTTTT,CASIIVWPDRATNEKLFF
TRBV29-1,TRBD1,.,TRBJ2-5,TGCAGCGTAGGGACAGCCCAAGCGACCCAGTACTTC,CSVGTAQATQYF